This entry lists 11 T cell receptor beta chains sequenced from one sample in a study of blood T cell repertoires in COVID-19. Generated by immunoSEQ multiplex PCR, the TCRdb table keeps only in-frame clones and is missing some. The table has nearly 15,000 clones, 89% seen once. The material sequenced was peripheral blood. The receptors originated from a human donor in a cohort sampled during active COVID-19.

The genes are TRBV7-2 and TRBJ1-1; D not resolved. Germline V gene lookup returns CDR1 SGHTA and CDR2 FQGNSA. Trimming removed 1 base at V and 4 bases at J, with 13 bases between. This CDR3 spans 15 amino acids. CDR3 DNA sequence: TGTGCCAGCAGCTTAGGATTGGTGGTCGGCACTGAAGCTTTCTTT. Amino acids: CASSLGLVVGTEAFF.

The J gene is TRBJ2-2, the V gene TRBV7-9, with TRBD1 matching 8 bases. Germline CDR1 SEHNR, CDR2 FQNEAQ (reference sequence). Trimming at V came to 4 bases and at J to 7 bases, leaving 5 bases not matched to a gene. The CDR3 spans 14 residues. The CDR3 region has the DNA TGTGCCAGCAGCTGGACAGGGATCAGCGGGGAGCTGTTTTTT. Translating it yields CASSWTGISGELFF.

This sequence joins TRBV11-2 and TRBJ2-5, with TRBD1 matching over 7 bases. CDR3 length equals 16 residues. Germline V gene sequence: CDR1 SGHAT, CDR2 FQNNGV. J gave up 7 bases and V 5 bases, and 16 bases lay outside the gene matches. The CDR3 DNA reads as TGTGCCAGCAGCCCCACGATCGGACAGGCCTCAGCGACCCAGTACTTC. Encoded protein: CASSPTIGQASATQYF. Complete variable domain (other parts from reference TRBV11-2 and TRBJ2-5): EAGVAQSPRYKIIEKRQSVAFWCNPISGHATLYWYQQILGQGPKLLIQFQNNGVVDDSQLPKDRFSAERLKGVDSTLKIQPAKLEDSAVYLCASSPTIGQASATQYFGPGTRLLVL.

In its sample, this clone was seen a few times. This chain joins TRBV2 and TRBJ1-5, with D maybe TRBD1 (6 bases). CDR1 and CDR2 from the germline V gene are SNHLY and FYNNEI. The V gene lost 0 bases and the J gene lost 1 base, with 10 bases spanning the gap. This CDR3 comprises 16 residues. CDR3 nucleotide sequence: TGTGCCAGCAGTGAAGCGGGACATGTAAGCAATCAGCCCCAGCATTTT. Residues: CASSEAGHVSNQPQHF. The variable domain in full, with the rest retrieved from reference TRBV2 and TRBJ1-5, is EPEVTQTPSHQVTQMGQEVILRCVPISNHLYFYWYRQILGQKVEFLVSFYNNEISEKSEIFDDQFSVERPDGSNFTLKIRSTKLEDSAMYFCASSEAGHVSNQPQHFGDGTRLSIL.

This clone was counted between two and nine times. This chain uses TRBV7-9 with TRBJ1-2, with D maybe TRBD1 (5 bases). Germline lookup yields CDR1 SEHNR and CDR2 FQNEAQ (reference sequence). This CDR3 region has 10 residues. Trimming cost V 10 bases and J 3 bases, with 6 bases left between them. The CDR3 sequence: CATGDYGYTF. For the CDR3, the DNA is TGTGCCACGGGGGACTATGGCTACACCTTC.

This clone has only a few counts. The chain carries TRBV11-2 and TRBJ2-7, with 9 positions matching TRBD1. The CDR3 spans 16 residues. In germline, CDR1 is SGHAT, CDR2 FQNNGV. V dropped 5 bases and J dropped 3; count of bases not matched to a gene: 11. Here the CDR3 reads CASSQPPGQGGYEQYF. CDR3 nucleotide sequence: TGTGCCAGCAGCCAACCCCCGGGACAGGGAGGCTACGAGCAGTACTTC. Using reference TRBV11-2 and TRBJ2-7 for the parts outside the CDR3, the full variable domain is EAGVAQSPRYKIIEKRQSVAFWCNPISGHATLYWYQQILGQGPKLLIQFQNNGVVDDSQLPKDRFSAERLKGVDSTLKIQPAKLEDSAVYLCASSQPPGQGGYEQYFGPGTRLTVT.

The CDR3 DNA is TGTGCCAGCAGTTACGGGACTCAAGGAAACTATGGCTACACCTTC. It yields the protein CASSYGTQGNYGYTF. The V gene is TRBV7-8, the J gene TRBJ1-2; D might be TRBD1 (5 bases). Germline lookup yields CDR1 SGHVS and CDR2 FQNEAQ. V was trimmed by 6 bases and J by 2 bases, leaving 16 bases between them. The CDR3 covers 15 residues.

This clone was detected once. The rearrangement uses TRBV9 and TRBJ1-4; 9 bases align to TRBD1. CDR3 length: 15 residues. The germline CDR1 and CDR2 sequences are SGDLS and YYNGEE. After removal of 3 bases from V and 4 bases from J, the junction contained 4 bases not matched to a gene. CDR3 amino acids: CASSAGQGNNEKLFF. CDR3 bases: TGTGCCAGCAGCGCTGGACAGGGGAATAATGAAAAACTGTTTTTT.

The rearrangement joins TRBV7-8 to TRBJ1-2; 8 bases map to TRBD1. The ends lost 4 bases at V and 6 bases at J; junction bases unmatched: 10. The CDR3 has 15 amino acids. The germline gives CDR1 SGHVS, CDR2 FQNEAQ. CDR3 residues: CASSSTYGTGHGYTF. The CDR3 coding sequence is TGTGCCAGCAGCTCCACCTATGGGACAGGACATGGCTACACCTTC.

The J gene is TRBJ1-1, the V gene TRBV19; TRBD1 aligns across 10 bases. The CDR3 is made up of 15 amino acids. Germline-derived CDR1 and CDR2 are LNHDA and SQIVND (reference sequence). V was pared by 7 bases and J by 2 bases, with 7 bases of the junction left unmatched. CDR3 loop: CASIQDRGANTEAFF. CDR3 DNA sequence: TGTGCCAGTATCCAGGACAGGGGGGCTAACACTGAAGCTTTCTTT.

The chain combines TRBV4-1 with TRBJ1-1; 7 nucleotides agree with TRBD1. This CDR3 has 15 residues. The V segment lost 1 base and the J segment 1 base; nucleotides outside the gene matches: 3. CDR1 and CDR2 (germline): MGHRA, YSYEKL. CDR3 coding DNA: TGCGCCAGCAGCCAAGGGGGACAGCGGAACACTGAAGCTTTCTTT. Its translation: CASSQGGQRNTEAFF.